This TCR beta chain stems from a study of T cells in Graves' hyperthyroidism and ophthalmopathy. Study-level results: Among clonotypes expanded in thyroid above 0.001, most were also found in blood.

Germline V gives CDR1 MDHEN, CDR2 SYDVKM. The CDR3 is 14 amino acids. Trimming stripped 5 bases from V and 1 base from J, with 9 bases between. Subjects with ophthalmopathy showed a Clinical Activity Score no lower than 3, a NOSPECS grade no lower than 4, and a duration shorter than 3 months. Patients having uncontrolled infection, another autoimmune disease, pregnancy or lactation were not included. This clonotype has more than one count but fewer than ten. No antigen is known for it. Using RNA transcripts as the source, TCR beta CDR3 regions were amplified. HTBI primers were the set used in a first-round RT-PCR of the TCR CDR3. TCRdb re-analysed the multiplex PCR reads in MiXCR, keeping a single row per CDR3 protein. The sample gives more than 450,000 distinct CDR3 sequences, about 20% of which show up once; about 50% is in the top ten.

The sequence was collected from a man aged 35-49 years with Graves' ophthalmopathy. This chain joins TRBV28 and TRBJ2-1; tentatively, D is TRBD2 (6 bases). The sequencing input was blood. CDR3 region: CASSHGSSYNEQFF. DNA for the CDR3: TGTGCCAGCAGTCACGGGAGTTCCTACAATGAGCAGTTCTTC.